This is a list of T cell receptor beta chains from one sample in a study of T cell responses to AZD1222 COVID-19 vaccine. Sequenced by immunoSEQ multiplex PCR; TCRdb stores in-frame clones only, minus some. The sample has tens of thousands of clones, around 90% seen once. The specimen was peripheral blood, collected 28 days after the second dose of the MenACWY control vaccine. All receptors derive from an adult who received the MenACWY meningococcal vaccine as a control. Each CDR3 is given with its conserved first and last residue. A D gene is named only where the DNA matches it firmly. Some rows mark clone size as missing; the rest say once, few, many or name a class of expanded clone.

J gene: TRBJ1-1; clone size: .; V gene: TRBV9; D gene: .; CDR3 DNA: TGTGCCAGCAGCGGGCGACAGAGCCTTAACACTGAAGCTTTCTTT; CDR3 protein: CASSGRQSLNTEAFF
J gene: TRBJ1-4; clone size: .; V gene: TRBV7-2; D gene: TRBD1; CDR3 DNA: TGTGCCAGCAGCCTCCGTCGACAGGGTGGGAATGAAAAACTGTTTTTT; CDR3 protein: CASSLRRQGGNEKLFF
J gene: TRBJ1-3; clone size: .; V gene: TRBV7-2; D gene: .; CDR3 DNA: TGTGCCAGCAGCTTATCTCCGGCCGGCTCTGGAAACACCATATATTTT; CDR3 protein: CASSLSPAGSGNTIYF
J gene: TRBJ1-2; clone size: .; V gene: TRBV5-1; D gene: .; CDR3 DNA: TGCGCCAGCAGCATATCGTGGACAGCGTATGGCTACACCTTC; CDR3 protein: CASSISWTAYGYTF
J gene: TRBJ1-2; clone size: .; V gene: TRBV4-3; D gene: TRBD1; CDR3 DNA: TGCGCCAGCAGCCAAGATTTGGGACAGGGCACAAGCTACACCTTC; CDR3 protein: CASSQDLGQGTSYTF
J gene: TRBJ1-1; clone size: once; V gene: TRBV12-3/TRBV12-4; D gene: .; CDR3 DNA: TGTGCCAGCGGCTCAGGGCTCGCAGTTGAAGCTTTCTTT; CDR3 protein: CASGSGLAVEAFF
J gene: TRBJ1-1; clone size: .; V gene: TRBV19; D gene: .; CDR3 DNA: TGTGCCAGTAGTATAGATGCGGGGCGAACTGAAGCTTTCTTT; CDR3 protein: CASSIDAGRTEAFF
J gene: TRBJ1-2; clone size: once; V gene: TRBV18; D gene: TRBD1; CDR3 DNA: TGTGCCAGCTCCGCAGAATCATCCGGGACAGGGAGTTATGGCTACACCTTC; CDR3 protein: CASSAESSGTGSYGYTF
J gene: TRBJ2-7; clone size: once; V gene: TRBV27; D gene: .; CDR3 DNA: TGTGCCAGCAATGAAAGGGACAAGAGAAGGAAAAGCTCCTACGAGCAGTACTTC; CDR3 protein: CASNERDKRRKSSYEQYF
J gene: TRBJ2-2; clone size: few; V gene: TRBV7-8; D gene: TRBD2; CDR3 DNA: TGTGCCAGCCGCGGGACTAGCGGGAGACAGACCGGGGAGCTGTTTTTT; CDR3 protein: CASRGTSGRQTGELFF
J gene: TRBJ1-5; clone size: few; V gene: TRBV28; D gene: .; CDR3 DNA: TGTGCCAGCAGATGGCAAGATCAGCCCCAGCATTTT; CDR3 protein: CASRWQDQPQHF
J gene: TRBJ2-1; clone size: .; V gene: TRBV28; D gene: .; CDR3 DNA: TGTGCCAGTTCGGGACGGGACTACAATGAGCAGTTCTTC; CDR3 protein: CASSGRDYNEQFF
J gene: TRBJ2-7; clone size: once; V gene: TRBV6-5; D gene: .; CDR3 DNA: TGTGCCAGCAGTTACTCGTCTTCTTTCTACGAGCAGTACTTC; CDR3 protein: CASSYSSSFYEQYF
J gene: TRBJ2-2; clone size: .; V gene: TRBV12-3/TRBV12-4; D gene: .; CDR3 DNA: TGTGCCAGCGGCAGGGATACCGGGGAGCTGTTTTTT; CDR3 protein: CASGRDTGELFF
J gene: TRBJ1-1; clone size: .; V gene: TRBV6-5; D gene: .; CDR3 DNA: TGTGCCAGCAGTTACTCGACAGGCTATGAAGCTTTCTTT; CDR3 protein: CASSYSTGYEAFF
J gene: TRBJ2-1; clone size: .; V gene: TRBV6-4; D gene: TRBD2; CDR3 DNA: TGTGCCAGCAGTGATGGGGGGGGGAGCTCCTACAATGAGCAGTTCTTC; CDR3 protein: CASSDGGGSSYNEQFF
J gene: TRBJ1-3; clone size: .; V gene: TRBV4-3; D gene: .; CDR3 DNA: TGCGCCAGCAGCCAAGAAAGCACTAGGGACACCATATATTTT; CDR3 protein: CASSQESTRDTIYF
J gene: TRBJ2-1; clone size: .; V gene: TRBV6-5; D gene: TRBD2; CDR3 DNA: TGTGCCAGCAGCCCCGGGACTAGCGGGGAAAATGAGCAGTTCTTC; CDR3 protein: CASSPGTSGENEQFF
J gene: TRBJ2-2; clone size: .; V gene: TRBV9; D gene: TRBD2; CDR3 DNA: TGTGCCAGCAGCGTAGTTGGCGGGGGGTCCGGGACTAGCACCGGGGAGCTGTTTTTT; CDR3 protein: CASSVVGGGSGTSTGELFF
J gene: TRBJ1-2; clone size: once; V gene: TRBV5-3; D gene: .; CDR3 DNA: TGTGCCAGAAGCTGTCAGGCGGTCTATGGCTACACCTTC; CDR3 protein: CARSCQAVYGYTF
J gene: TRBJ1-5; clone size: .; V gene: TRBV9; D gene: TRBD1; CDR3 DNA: TGTGCCAGCAGCCCGGGAACAGGGGCCTACAATCAGCCCCAGCATTTT; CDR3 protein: CASSPGTGAYNQPQHF
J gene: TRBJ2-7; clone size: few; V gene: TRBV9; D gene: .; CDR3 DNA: TGTGCCAGCAGCCCTCGAATTGAGGGGGGATCCTACGAGCAGTACTTC; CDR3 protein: CASSPRIEGGSYEQYF
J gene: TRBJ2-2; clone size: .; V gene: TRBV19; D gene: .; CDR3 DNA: TGTGCCAGTCATAGGGCCGGGGAGCTGTTTTTT; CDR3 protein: CASHRAGELFF
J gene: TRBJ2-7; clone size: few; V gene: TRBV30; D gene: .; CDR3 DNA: TGTGCCTGGAAGGAGCACCCCTCGTCCTACGAGCAGTACTTC; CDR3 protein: CAWKEHPSSYEQYF
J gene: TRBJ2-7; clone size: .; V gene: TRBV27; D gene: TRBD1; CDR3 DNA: TGTGCCAGCACCGAGGGGGCCGAGCAGTACTTC; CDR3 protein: CASTEGAEQYF
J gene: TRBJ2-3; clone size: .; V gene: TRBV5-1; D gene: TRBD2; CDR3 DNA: TGCGCCAGCAGCCTGGGACTAGCGGGAGGAGCAGATACGCAGTATTTT; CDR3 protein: CASSLGLAGGADTQYF
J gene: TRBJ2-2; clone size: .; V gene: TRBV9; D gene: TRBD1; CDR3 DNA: TGTGCCAGCAGCGTTTCGCTACAGGGGGCGCTCCCCGGGGAGCTGTTTTTT; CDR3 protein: CASSVSLQGALPGELFF
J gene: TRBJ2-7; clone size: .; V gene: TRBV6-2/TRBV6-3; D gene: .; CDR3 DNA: TGTGCCAGCAGTCAGACAGCAGAAGAGCAGTACTTC; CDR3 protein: CASSQTAEEQYF
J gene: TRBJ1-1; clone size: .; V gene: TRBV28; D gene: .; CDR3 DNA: TGTGCAACGGCGATCCCCACTGAAGCTTTCTTT; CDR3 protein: CATAIPTEAFF
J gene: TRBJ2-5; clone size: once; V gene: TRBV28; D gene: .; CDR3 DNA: TGTGCCAGCAGTTTACCCAGCCAAGAGACCCAGTACTTC; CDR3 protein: CASSLPSQETQYF
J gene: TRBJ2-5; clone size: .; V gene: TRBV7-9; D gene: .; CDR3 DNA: TGTGCCAGCACCTCACCAGGGGAGGGAATGGAGACCCAGTACTTC; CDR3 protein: CASTSPGEGMETQYF
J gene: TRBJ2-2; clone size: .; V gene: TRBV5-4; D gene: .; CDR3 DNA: TGTGCCAGCAGCCCTGGTGTCGGGGCCGGGGAGCTGTTTTTT; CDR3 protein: CASSPGVGAGELFF
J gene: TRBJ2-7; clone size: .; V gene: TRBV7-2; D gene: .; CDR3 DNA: TGTGCCAGCAGCTTAGATTTGACTGCAACCTACGAGCAGTACTTC; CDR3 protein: CASSLDLTATYEQYF
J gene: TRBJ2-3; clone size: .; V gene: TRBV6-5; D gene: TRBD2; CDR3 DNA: TGTGCCAGCAGTTCCCTCCCCGGGACTAGCGCAGATACGCAGTATTTT; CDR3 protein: CASSSLPGTSADTQYF
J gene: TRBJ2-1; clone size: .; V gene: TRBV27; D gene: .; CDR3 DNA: TGTGCCAGCAGTTTATCCGCCCCTAGACACAACAATGAGCAGTTCTTC; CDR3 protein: CASSLSAPRHNNEQFF
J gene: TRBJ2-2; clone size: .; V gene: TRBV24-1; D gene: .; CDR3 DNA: TGTGCCACCAGTGATCCTCAGGGGTACGGGGAGCTGTTTTTT; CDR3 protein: CATSDPQGYGELFF
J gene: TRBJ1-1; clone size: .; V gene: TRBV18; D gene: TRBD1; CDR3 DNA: TGTGCCAGCTCACCACGTGTAGGACAGGGGCAAAACACTGAAGCTTTCTTT; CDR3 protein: CASSPRVGQGQNTEAFF
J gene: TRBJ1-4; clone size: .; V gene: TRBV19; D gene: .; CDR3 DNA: TGTGCCAGTAGTATCGGGAACGAAAAACTGTTTTTT; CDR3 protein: CASSIGNEKLFF
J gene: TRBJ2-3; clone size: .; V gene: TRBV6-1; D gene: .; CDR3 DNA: TGTGCCAGCAGTGAAGCCTGGGGACCAAGCACAGATACGCAGTATTTT; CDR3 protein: CASSEAWGPSTDTQYF
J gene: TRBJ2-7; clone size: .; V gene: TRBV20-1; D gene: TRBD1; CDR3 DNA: TGCAGTGCTAGTGGGGACAGGGGGCGTGAGCAGTACTTC; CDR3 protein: CSASGDRGREQYF
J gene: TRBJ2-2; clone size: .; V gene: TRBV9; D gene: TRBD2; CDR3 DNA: TGTGCCAGCAGCGTAAACCCTAGCGGGTCCAACACCGGGGAGCTGTTTTTT; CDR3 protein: CASSVNPSGSNTGELFF
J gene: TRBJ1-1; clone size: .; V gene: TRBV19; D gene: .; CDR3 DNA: TGTGCCAGTAGTCTCAGGGGAGTGACTGAAGCTTTCTTT; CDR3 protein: CASSLRGVTEAFF
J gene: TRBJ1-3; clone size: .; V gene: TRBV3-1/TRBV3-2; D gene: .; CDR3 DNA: TGTGCCAGCAGCCAGCGTGGAAACACCATATATTTT; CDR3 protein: CASSQRGNTIYF
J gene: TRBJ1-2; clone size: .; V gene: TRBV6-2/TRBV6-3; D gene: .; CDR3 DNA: TGTGCCAGCAGTCGAAACGGGGCCAGTCTCTGGACCTTC; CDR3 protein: CASSRNGASLWTF
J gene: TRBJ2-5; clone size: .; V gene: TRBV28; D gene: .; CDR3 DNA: TGTGCCAGCAGCCTGAGACGGCCAGGGACCCAGTACTTC; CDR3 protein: CASSLRRPGTQYF
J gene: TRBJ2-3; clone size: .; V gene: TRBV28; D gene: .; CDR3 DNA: TGTGCCAGCAGTTTTCTGAGCGGCACAGATACGCAGTATTTT; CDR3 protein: CASSFLSGTDTQYF
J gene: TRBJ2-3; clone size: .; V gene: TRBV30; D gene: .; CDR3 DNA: TGTGCCTGGAGCCCATCGGGGGATCAGCAGTATTTT; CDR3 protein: CAWSPSGDQQYF
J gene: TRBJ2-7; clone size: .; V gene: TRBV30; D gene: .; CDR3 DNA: TGTGCCTGGAGTTCGATGGTAACAGGTTATCCTTCCTACGAGCAGTACTTC; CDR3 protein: CAWSSMVTGYPSYEQYF
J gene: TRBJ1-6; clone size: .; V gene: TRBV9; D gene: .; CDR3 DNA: TGTGCCAGCAGCGTCAGGGAGGCGGATTCACCCCTCCACTTT; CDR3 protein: CASSVREADSPLHF